The rows below give T cell receptor beta chains drawn from one sample of a study of OX40 agonist ivuxolimab in advanced cancers. This table comes from immunoSEQ multiplex PCR, and its TCRdb copy is limited to in-frame clones, with some not included. Of 85,000 to 100,000 clones listed, roughly 90% are singletons. Sequences were derived from CD4+ or CD8+ T cells sorted from blood, sampled in a trial of the OX40 agonist ivuxolimab. Source of these receptors: an adult with an advanced solid tumor such as melanoma, head and neck, liver or kidney cancer. Each CDR3 is given with its conserved first and last residue. A row's size may be missing; if present it is once, few, many or a size class.

size: few; V: TRBV28; length: 14; CDR3: CASISGEGIYGYTF
size: NA; V: TRBV28; length: 13; CDR3: CASSSGVHSPLHF
size: NA; V: TRBV28; length: 17; CDR3: CASTADRGVPAGRGAFF
size: NA; V: TRBV7-9; length: 12; CDR3: CASTRGASEQFF
size: NA; V: TRBV29-1; length: 14; CDR3: CSVVLASGANVLTF
size: NA; V: TRBV28; length: 15; CDR3: CASSLGTGAPYGYTF
size: NA; V: TRBV5-1; length: 15; CDR3: CASSFTAGLNTEAFF
size: NA; V: TRBV1; length: 15; CDR3: CTSSLLAGPYNEQFF
size: NA; V: TRBV9; length: 19; CDR3: CASSVRGWGLAGLTDTQYF
size: NA; V: TRBV7-3; length: 15; CDR3: CASSLSGGRQDGYTF
size: NA; V: TRBV6-5; length: 13; CDR3: CASSRNYNYGYTF
size: NA; V: TRBV28; length: 14; CDR3: CASSLLGTGNTIYF
size: NA; V: TRBV4-1; length: 17; CDR3: CASSQLGQRSSGNTIYF
size: NA; V: TRBV5-4; length: 14; CDR3: CASSLRARQEEQYF
size: NA; V: TRBV7-2; length: 13; CDR3: CASSFAPLNVLTF
size: NA; V: TRBV11-2; length: 14; CDR3: CASSQGRTVETQYF
size: NA; V: TRBV7-2; length: 14; CDR3: CASSTKAGTDTQYF
size: NA; V: TRBV18; length: 12; CDR3: CASSPGSQPQHF
size: NA; V: TRBV7-2; length: 15; CDR3: CASSPDGTGVETQYF
size: once; V: TRBV6-5; length: 14; CDR3: CASSYGGGTGELFF
size: few; V: TRBV4-1; length: 15; CDR3: CASSQDNVAGDTQYF
size: NA; V: TRBV27; length: 13; CDR3: CASRNSNSGEQYF
size: NA; V: TRBV11-2; length: 17; CDR3: CASSLRLAGAAYNEQFF
size: NA; V: TRBV18; length: 17; CDR3: CASSPRGGQGSNQPQHF
size: once; V: TRBV6-4; length: 14; CDR3: CASSDRGITDTQYF
size: NA; V: TRBV9; length: 14; CDR3: CASSVSGLSDTQYF
size: once; V: TRBV6-6; length: 14; CDR3: CASSYGGAGNTIYF
size: NA; V: TRBV23-1; length: 12; CDR3: CASSQPRSVAFF
size: NA; V: TRBV30; length: 12; CDR3: CAWTIGSETQYF
size: NA; V: TRBV5-5; length: 15; CDR3: CASSLVTGGQQTQYF
size: NA; V: TRBV18; length: 15; CDR3: CASSPIAGNQETQYF
size: NA; V: TRBV6-5; length: 11; CDR3: CASNDRGGYTF
size: NA; V: TRBV18; length: 16; CDR3: CASSPRGPYSNQPQHF
size: NA; V: TRBV2; length: 13; CDR3: CASSEREGTEAFF
size: NA; V: TRBV2; length: 14; CDR3: CASRSGTGSYEQYF
size: NA; V: TRBV4-1; length: 16; CDR3: CASSLQGTLAKNIQYF
size: NA; V: TRBV2; length: 15; CDR3: CASRGLAVNTGELFF
size: NA; V: TRBV4-1; length: 19; CDR3: CASSQGSGKAKAAGNTIYF
size: NA; V: TRBV7-8; length: 16; CDR3: CASSLLSDRGSGEQYF
size: NA; V: TRBV28; length: 12; CDR3: CASSIQGGRYTF
size: NA; V: TRBV18; length: 13; CDR3: CASSPDLQGEQYF
size: NA; V: TRBV6-6; length: 12; CDR3: CATTRGETEAFF
size: NA; V: TRBV30; length: 12; CDR3: CAWSVARYGYTF
size: NA; V: TRBV19; length: 15; CDR3: CASRPRQGEGAKLFF
size: NA; V: TRBV4-1; length: 14; CDR3: CASSQGDRNSPLHF
size: NA; V: TRBV29-1; length: 12; CDR3: CSVAGQGYEQYF
size: NA; V: TRBV12-5; length: 19; CDR3: CASGLVGLAGLFGDYGYTF
size: NA; V: TRBV27; length: 13; CDR3: CASRRDRVSEQYF
size: few; V: TRBV6-5; length: 15; CDR3: CASSLQGVAGNTIYF
size: NA; V: TRBV23-1; length: 18; CDR3: CASSHRLNRGCAKNIQYF
size: NA; V: TRBV11-2; length: 12; CDR3: CASRPVGETQYF
size: once; V: TRBV5-4; length: 16; CDR3: CASNKISGQGDNEQFF
size: NA; V: TRBV27; length: 15; CDR3: CASSLSWQGRYEQYF
size: few; V: TRBV19; length: 12; CDR3: CASSMVGYEQYF
size: NA; V: TRBV18; length: 16; CDR3: CASSPPGQGSNYGYTF